This TCR beta chain came from a study of naive and memory T cell subsets. Two oligonucleotides, mixed equimolar, formed the beta constant-region primer covering TRBC1 and TRBC2. The ligated cDNA underwent four PCR rounds using SP2 and nested alpha and beta constant-region primers. One entry per CDR3 protein, called by TCRdb with MiXCR from the UMI-ligation and nested PCR reads. The data contain over 65,000 distinct CDR3 sequences, roughly 9.2% of them singletons. Germline V CDR1 and CDR2: DFQATT, SNEGSKA (reference sequence). The CDR3 extends over 20 amino acids. V lost 6 bases to trimming and J lost 1 base; unmatched junction nucleotides: 20. Regarding this clonotype: As yet, its antigen is unknown.

Study results and limitations: Possibly reflecting memory cells re-expressing CD45RA, a few larger clonotypes occurred in naive repertoires, especially CD8.

The source material was naive CD8+ T cells from blood. This TCR came from a human donor in good health. The chain employs TRBV20-1 and TRBJ2-4, with 11 bases fitting TRBD2. The CDR3 DNA is TGCAGTGCAGGAGGAGGGCTACTAGCGGGAGATGGGGCGGCCAAAAACATTCAGTACTTC. It encodes CSAGGGLLAGDGAAKNIQYF.